Presented here are 10 T cell receptor beta chains from one specimen sequenced in a study of tumor-infiltrating lymphocytes in localized non-small cell lung cancer. TCRdb's copy holds only in-frame clones and misses some; the assay was immunoSEQ multiplex PCR. The sample holds about 8,000 clones, 63% seen once. Sequencing input: uninvolved lung tissue not adjacent to the tumor. Receptors originate from a human donor with non-small cell lung cancer.

V usage is TRBV10-3 and J usage is TRBJ2-7; no firm D call. Looked up from germline, CDR1 is ENHRY and CDR2 is SYGVKD. The V gene lost 3 bases and the J gene lost 4 bases, with 13 bases spanning the gap. The CDR3 contains 14 residues. The CDR3 nucleotides are TGTGCCATCAGTGAAGCAGGATCAGCGTACGAGCAGTACTTC. It is translated as CAISEAGSAYEQYF.

There are a few counts of this clone. This chain uses TRBV18 with TRBJ1-2, with D perhaps TRBD1 (6 bases). The CDR3 is made up of 15 amino acids. Germline loops: CDR1 KGHSH, CDR2 LQKENI. Between the trimmed V and J ends, which lost 2 bases and 6 bases, there was a span of 16 bases. CDR3 region: CASSPEAQGRDGYTF. The CDR3 DNA is TGTGCCAGCTCACCAGAGGCCCAGGGGAGGGATGGCTACACCTTC.

This rearrangement joins TRBV29-1 to TRBJ2-6; D ambiguous. Germline V gives CDR1 SQVTM, CDR2 ANQGSEA. Trimming removed 4 bases from V and 0 bases from J, with 19 bases in between. The CDR3 runs to 18 residues. The CDR3 region is CSVGSTQTSISGANVLTF. In DNA form, the CDR3 reads TGCAGCGTTGGGTCAACCCAGACTTCCATCTCTGGGGCCAACGTCCTGACTTTC. The full variable domain, with the rest looked up from reference TRBV29-1 and TRBJ2-6, is SAVISQKPSRDICQRGTSLTIQCQVDSQVTMMFWYRQQPGQSLTLIATANQGSEATYESGFVIDKFPISRPNLTFSTLTVSNMSPEDSSIYLCSVGSTQTSISGANVLTFGAGSRLTVL.

V is TRBV4-2 and J is TRBJ2-5; D remains ambiguous. Germline values: CDR1 LGHNA, CDR2 YNFKEQ. V lost 1 base and J 4 bases, leaving 10 bases between the germline ends. This CDR3 is built from 14 residues. CDR3 DNA: TGTGCCAGCAGCCAAGCCTTAAATTCAGAGACCCAGTACTTC. Its protein is CASSQALNSETQYF.

The chain couples TRBV2 to TRBJ1-2; D ambiguous. The germline gives CDR1 SNHLY, CDR2 FYNNEI. This CDR3 has 12 residues. Trimming removed 8 bases from V and 3 bases from J, with 10 bases in between. DNA for the CDR3: TGTGCCAGCCGGGAGGGAGACTATGGCTACACCTTC. Protein: CASREGDYGYTF.

The chain joins TRBV2 to TRBJ1-5; no firm D call. The CDR3 runs 14 residues. Germline V gene data show CDR1 as SNHLY and CDR2 as FYNNEI. The V and J ends lost 3 bases and 0 bases respectively, with 6 bases between them. This CDR3 reads CASSDSYSNQPQHF. Here the CDR3 DNA reads TGTGCCAGCAGTGACAGCTATAGCAATCAGCCCCAGCATTTT.

The chain is built from TRBV5-6 and TRBJ1-1; maybe TRBD1 (6 bases). V lost 3 bases and J lost 1, with 7 bases in between. The CDR3 has 13 amino acids. Germline V gene lookup returns CDR1 SGHDT and CDR2 YYEEEE. CDR3 amino acids: CASSWTENTEAFF. In DNA form, the CDR3 reads TGTGCCAGCAGCTGGACAGAGAACACTGAAGCTTTCTTT.

V gene TRBV5-8 combines with J gene TRBJ1-5; D gene ambiguous. CDR1 is SGHTS, CDR2 YDEGEE, per germline. The CDR3 is 15 residues long. Trimming pared 0 bases from V and 6 bases from J, leaving 13 bases between. CDR3 nucleotide sequence: TGTGCCAGCAGCTTGGCGGTTCTTGCGCGTCAGCCCCAGCATTTT. Its translation: CASSLAVLARQPQHF.

This chain uses TRBV30 with TRBJ2-7; D is possibly TRBD2 (5 bases). The CDR3 has 14 residues. The V and J ends lost 3 bases and 5 bases respectively, with 17 bases between them. Germline V lookup: CDR1 GTSNPN, CDR2 SVGIG (reference sequence). The CDR3 DNA reads as TGTGCCTGGAGGAGTTTGGAGGTTATCCACGAGCAGTACTTC. Amino acid sequence: CAWRSLEVIHEQYF.

This clone counts as medium-sized. The chain couples TRBV19 to TRBJ2-7; D is tentatively TRBD1 or TRBD2 (6 bases each). Germline V gene data show CDR1 as LNHDA and CDR2 as SQIVND (reference sequence). This CDR3 has 13 amino acids. V lost 6 bases to trimming and J lost 3 bases, with 12 bases between them. The CDR3, as DNA: TGTGCCAGTAGACCCCGGGGGCACTACGAGCAGTACTTC. It is translated as CASRPRGHYEQYF. Full variable domain (outside the CDR3, taken from reference TRBV19 and TRBJ2-7): DGGITQSPKYLFRKEGQNVTLSCEQNLNHDAMYWYRQDPGQGLRLIYYSQIVNDFQKGDIAEGYSVSREKKESFPLTVTSAQKNPTAFYLCASRPRGHYEQYFGPGTRLTVT.